Presented here are 14 T cell receptor beta chains from one specimen sequenced in a study of T-cell memory formation after mild COVID-19 (TCRdb year 2021). Library prep was done by 5' RACE. Sequencer: Illumina NovaSeq 6000. The public reads were reanalyzed by TCRdb: fastp trimming at Q25, MiXCR alignment, in-frame beta chains only. One record per CDR3 amino acid sequence lists the most common genes and DNA. For this sample there are some 250,000 distinct CDR3 sequences; more than 15% appear just once. The ten largest clones capture 23% of the sample. The sequenced sample was PBMCs or a T cell subset sorted from them (not recorded which). These receptors originate from a man between 18 and 29 years old who had mild COVID-19 (a few samples of this study predate the infection). The sample titles of this study are shuffled in the database, so cell type and time point are left out; the donor was told from shared clones.

This clonotype was counted a few times. V and J are TRBV18 and TRBJ1-1, with D perhaps matching TRBD1 (6 bases). The V end lost 6 bases, the J end lost 5 bases, and 19 bases lay between the germline ends. The germline CDR1 and CDR2 sequences are KGHSH and LQKENI. CDR3 length equals 15 residues. CDR3 sequence: CASSTDVGQWTEAFF. CDR3 nucleotides: TGTGCCAGCTCTACTGACGTAGGACAGTGGACTGAAGCTTTCTTT.

The CDR3 nucleotides are TGCAGCGTTGAAGTTCAGGGGGCGTCTAATGAGCAGTTCTTC. Translating it yields CSVEVQGASNEQFF. The chain links TRBV29-1 to TRBJ2-1; 8 nucleotides align to TRBD1. V lost 1 base and J lost 7; bases outside the gene matches: 6. The CDR3 is 14 residues long. Germline V gives CDR1 SQVTM, CDR2 ANQGSEA.

The chain carries TRBV3-1 and TRBJ2-5; D unresolved. CDR3 length: 15 amino acids. V dropped 1 base and J dropped 5 bases, with 14 bases sitting between them. Germline V gene lookup returns CDR1 LGHDT and CDR2 YNNKEL (reference sequence). The CDR3, as DNA: TGTGCCAGCAGCCAAGGGTGGCGGCGTCGGGAGACCCAGTACTTC. Protein: CASSQGWRRRETQYF.

The J gene is TRBJ1-4, the V gene TRBV4-3; TRBD1 aligns across 9 bases. This CDR3 has 16 amino acids. Germline-derived CDR1 and CDR2 are LGHNA and YSLEER. The trim removed 3 bases at V and 7 bases at J, leaving 9 bases unmatched. The CDR3 region has the DNA TGCGCCAGCAGCCAGCCCGGGACAGGGTCGAGTGAAAAACTGTTTTTT. Protein sequence: CASSQPGTGSSEKLFF.

The rearrangement links TRBV4-1 to TRBJ1-5; TRBD1 agrees at 7 bases. CDR3 length: 14 residues. The junction had 6 bases not matched to a gene; V was cut back by 1 base and J by 9 bases. Germline V gives CDR1 MGHRA, CDR2 YSYEKL. The CDR3 reads CASSQGDSGWPQHF. The DNA for the CDR3 is TGCGCCAGCAGCCAAGGGGACAGCGGGTGGCCCCAGCATTTT.

The CDR3 region is CASSPVYRDDGSDEQFF. The CDR3 nucleotides read TGTGCCAGCAGTCCTGTCTACCGGGACGACGGATCCGATGAGCAGTTCTTC. This chain uses TRBV2 with TRBJ2-1; perhaps D is TRBD1 or TRBD2 (5 bases each). The CDR3 totals 17 residues. V lost 5 bases and J lost 8, with 25 bases in between. Germline V gene data show CDR1 as SNHLY and CDR2 as FYNNEI.

This clonotype has only one observation. J is TRBJ1-4 and V is TRBV7-2, with 7 bases aligning to TRBD1. This CDR3 is 14 amino acids long. Germline-derived CDR1 and CDR2 are SGHTA and FQGNSA. J lost 7 bases, V lost 3 bases, and 5 bases had no gene match. CDR3 coding DNA: TGTGCCAGCAGCTTCCAGGACAGGCCTGAAAAACTGTTTTTT. Its translation is CASSFQDRPEKLFF.

The genes are TRBV10-2 and TRBJ2-2; no firm D call. Germline CDR1 is WSHSY and CDR2 is SAAADI. The CDR3 is 13 residues long. V lost 0 bases and J lost 6, with 5 bases in between. CDR3 residues: CASSESGPGELFF. The CDR3 DNA reads TGCGCCAGCAGTGAGTCGGGTCCCGGGGAGCTGTTTTTT.

This clonotype was seen more than once but under ten times. V usage is TRBV4-2 and J usage is TRBJ2-5; 10 bases fit TRBD2. This CDR3 contains 17 residues. Germline V CDR1 and CDR2: LGHNA, YNFKEQ. V trimming: 0 bases; J trimming: 4 bases; junction bases outside the gene matches: 8. The CDR3 DNA reads TGTGCCAGCAGCCAAGATGGGGTAGCGGGGGGACTAGAGACCCAGTACTTC. Protein: CASSQDGVAGGLETQYF.

The chain uses TRBV6-5 and TRBJ1-2; no clear D gene. CDR1 is MNHEY, CDR2 SVGAGI, per germline. V was cut by 6 bases and J by 4 bases, with 12 bases left in between. The CDR3 has 13 amino acids. The CDR3 protein is CASRGQYLYGYTF. The CDR3 DNA reads TGTGCCAGCAGGGGCCAGTACCTCTATGGCTACACCTTC.

This clonotype was found a few times. The chain combines TRBV7-9 with TRBJ2-1, with 7 positions matching TRBD1. CDR1 is SEHNR, CDR2 FQNEAQ, per germline (reference sequence). V lost 2 bases to trimming and J lost 5 bases; unmatched junction nucleotides: 9. CDR3 length: 16 amino acids. The DNA for the CDR3 is TGTGCCAGCAGCTTAAGGGGGCGGTCGGGGAACAATGAGCAGTTCTTC. It encodes CASSLRGRSGNNEQFF.

The chain joins TRBV7-6 to TRBJ2-3, with D possibly called TRBD1 or TRBD2 (5 bases each). The CDR3 length is 16 residues. Trimming removed 5 bases at V and 2 bases at J, with 17 bases between. Germline assignment: CDR1 SGHVS and CDR2 FNYEAQ. DNA for the CDR3: TGTGCCAGCAGCCCCGGGCTAACGGGGACCACAGATACGCAGTATTTT. Amino acid sequence: CASSPGLTGTTDTQYF.

The table lists this clonotype with a few counts. This rearrangement joins TRBV7-9 to TRBJ2-1; D gene ambiguous. The CDR3 is made up of 15 amino acids. With 1 base removed from V and 2 bases from J, the gap between germline ends came to 9 bases. Looked up from germline, CDR1 is SEHNR and CDR2 is FQNEAQ (reference sequence). CDR3 DNA: TGTGCCAGCAGCTTAGGCAGCCAAGCCTACAATGAGCAGTTCTTC. Protein sequence: CASSLGSQAYNEQFF.

This CDR3 reads CAIRSGTEDVYGYTF. The DNA for the CDR3 is TGTGCCATCAGATCCGGGACCGAAGATGTCTATGGCTACACCTTC. This rearrangement joins TRBV10-3 to TRBJ1-2; TRBD1 is a possible D gene (5 bases). The CDR3 extends over 15 amino acids. The V gene lost 6 bases and the J gene lost 4 bases, with 18 bases spanning the gap. Germline V gene data show CDR1 as ENHRY and CDR2 as SYGVKD.